The rows below give T cell receptor beta chains drawn from one sample of a study of blood T cell repertoires in COVID-19. Measured with immunoSEQ multiplex PCR; TCRdb has only the in-frame clones, and not every one. There are approximately 210,000 clones in the sample; around nine tenths occur only once, and about 4.2% lies in the top ten. Sequencing was done on a sample of peripheral blood. The receptors originated from a human donor in a cohort sampled during active COVID-19. Both conserved end residues are part of each CDR3. D genes are given only for firm matches. The listing skips clone size in some rows; elsewhere it reads once, few, many or a size class.

V gene: TRBV11-2; J gene: TRBJ2-1; D gene: -; clone size: -; CDR3 protein: CASSLEHRGGFF; CDR3 DNA: TGTGCCAGCAGCTTAGAACACAGGGGAGGGTTCTTC
V gene: TRBV9; J gene: TRBJ2-1; D gene: TRBD1; clone size: -; CDR3 protein: CASSVVPGQGNNEQFF; CDR3 DNA: TGTGCCAGCAGCGTAGTCCCTGGACAGGGGAACAATGAGCAGTTCTTC
V gene: TRBV19; J gene: TRBJ1-5; D gene: -; clone size: -; CDR3 protein: CASSPPQGQSRHF; CDR3 DNA: TGTGCCAGTAGTCCCCCACAGGGCCAATCCAGGCATTTT
V gene: TRBV6-2/TRBV6-3; J gene: TRBJ2-1; D gene: -; clone size: -; CDR3 protein: CASSPGSLVGGNEQFF; CDR3 DNA: TGTGCCAGCAGCCCGGGCTCCCTGGTAGGGGGCAATGAGCAGTTCTTC
V gene: TRBV28; J gene: TRBJ2-3; D gene: TRBD1; clone size: -; CDR3 protein: CASRSYRGKDTQYF; CDR3 DNA: TGTGCCAGCAGATCTTACAGGGGGAAAGATACGCAGTATTTT
V gene: TRBV10-2; J gene: TRBJ2-7; D gene: TRBD2; clone size: -; CDR3 protein: CASSGSGRGDEQYF; CDR3 DNA: TGCGCCAGCAGTGGTAGCGGGAGAGGGGACGAGCAGTACTTC
V gene: TRBV7-2; J gene: TRBJ2-7; D gene: TRBD2; clone size: -; CDR3 protein: CASSFGYSGAKNYEQYF; CDR3 DNA: TGTGCCAGCAGCTTCGGGTATAGCGGGGCCAAGAACTACGAGCAGTACTTC
V gene: TRBV15; J gene: TRBJ2-7; D gene: TRBD2; clone size: -; CDR3 protein: CATSPMVGRADEQYF; CDR3 DNA: TGTGCCACCAGCCCAATGGTGGGGAGGGCAGACGAGCAGTACTTC
V gene: TRBV18; J gene: TRBJ2-5; D gene: -; clone size: -; CDR3 protein: CASSPGGTQYF; CDR3 DNA: TGTGCCAGCTCACCGGGGGGGACCCAGTACTTC
V gene: TRBV4-2; J gene: TRBJ2-1; D gene: -; clone size: -; CDR3 protein: CASSQAQGGNEQFF; CDR3 DNA: TGTGCCAGCAGCCAAGCACAGGGGGGGAACGAGCAGTTCTTC
V gene: TRBV7-9; J gene: TRBJ2-1; D gene: TRBD2; clone size: -; CDR3 protein: CASSSRDYIGNEQFF; CDR3 DNA: TGTGCCAGCAGCTCACGGGACTATATAGGCAATGAGCAGTTCTTC
V gene: TRBV15; J gene: TRBJ2-5; D gene: TRBD1; clone size: -; CDR3 protein: CATSRGDRGLTETQYF; CDR3 DNA: TGTGCCACCAGCCGTGGGGACAGGGGATTGACAGAGACCCAGTACTTC
V gene: TRBV9; J gene: TRBJ2-1; D gene: -; clone size: -; CDR3 protein: CASSVLSQGEQFF; CDR3 DNA: TGTGCCAGCAGCGTACTAAGCCAGGGTGAGCAGTTCTTC
V gene: TRBV19; J gene: TRBJ1-1; D gene: -; clone size: -; CDR3 protein: CASKHTGSGLEAFF; CDR3 DNA: TGTGCCAGCAAGCATACGGGATCCGGTTTAGAAGCTTTCTTT
V gene: TRBV7-9; J gene: TRBJ2-5; D gene: -; clone size: once; CDR3 protein: CASSLVFSQETQYF; CDR3 DNA: TGTGCCAGCAGCTTAGTCTTCAGTCAAGAGACCCAGTACTTC
V gene: TRBV5-6; J gene: TRBJ1-1; D gene: -; clone size: -; CDR3 protein: CASASGFRNTEAFF; CDR3 DNA: TGTGCCAGCGCCTCAGGGTTTAGGAACACTGAAGCTTTCTTT
V gene: TRBV5-4; J gene: TRBJ2-3; D gene: TRBD2; clone size: -; CDR3 protein: CASSRTLTSSTDTQYF; CDR3 DNA: TGTGCCAGCAGCAGGACCTTGACTAGCTCCACAGATACGCAGTATTTT
V gene: TRBV15; J gene: TRBJ2-2; D gene: -; clone size: -; CDR3 protein: CATSRDWGVSGTGELFF; CDR3 DNA: TGTGCCACCAGCAGAGATTGGGGGGTTAGTGGGACCGGGGAGCTGTTTTTT